This is a list of T cell receptor beta chains from one sample in a study of blood T cell repertoires in COVID-19. Sequenced by immunoSEQ multiplex PCR; TCRdb stores in-frame clones only, minus some. In the table there are about 73,000 clones, around 83% of which are singletons. Input material: peripheral blood. Receptor source: a man aged 45-60 years with active COVID-19. CDR3s include the opening cysteine and the closing phenylalanine or tryptophan. D genes are given only for firm matches. Some rows mark clone size as missing; the rest say once, few, many or name a class of expanded clone.

TRBD1	TRBJ1-5	-	TRBV2	CASRRQGAYNQPQHF	TGTGCCAGCAGGCGACAGGGGGCCTACAATCAGCCCCAGCATTTT
TRBD1	TRBJ1-1	-	TRBV30	CAWSAAGGFWGPQTEAFF	TGTGCCTGGAGTGCGGCAGGGGGCTTCTGGGGACCTCAAACTGAAGCTTTCTTT
TRBD2	TRBJ2-3	-	TRBV15	CATTLADPDTQYF	TGTGCCACGACTCTAGCGGACCCCGATACGCAGTATTTT
TRBD2	TRBJ2-7	-	TRBV28	CASTSGAPSRQYF	TGTGCCAGCACCAGCGGGGCCCCCTCGAGGCAGTACTTC
TRBD1	TRBJ1-2	-	TRBV5-4	CASSLSARQGGGYTF	TGTGCCAGCAGCTTGTCCGCCAGACAGGGGGGTGGCTACACCTTC
-	TRBJ1-2	-	TRBV30	CAWARQALGGYTF	TGTGCCTGGGCCAGACAGGCCCTCGGGGGCTACACCTTC
TRBD1	TRBJ2-7	-	TRBV5-1	CASSRQGSYEQYF	TGCGCCAGCAGCCGACAGGGATCCTACGAGCAGTACTTC
-	TRBJ1-4	-	TRBV19	CASSPGGSTVEKLFF	TGTGCCAGTAGCCCTGGGGGCAGTACGGTTGAAAAACTGTTTTTT
TRBD1	TRBJ2-2	-	TRBV29-1	CSGGQGAVGELFF	TGCAGCGGTGGGCAGGGGGCGGTCGGGGAGCTGTTTTTT
TRBD2	TRBJ2-2	-	TRBV7-3	CATRLAGGAGELFF	TGTGCCACACGACTAGCGGGCGGGGCTGGGGAGCTGTTTTTT
-	TRBJ1-2	few	TRBV7-9	CASSLGGSFHGYTF	TGTGCCAGCAGCTTGGGGGGGAGCTTCCATGGCTACACCTTC
TRBD1	TRBJ1-6	-	TRBV9	CASSQDRGGSPLHF	TGTGCCAGCAGCCAAGACAGGGGAGGTTCACCCCTCCACTTT
-	TRBJ1-1	few	TRBV18	CASSPRQMNTEAFF	TGTGCCAGCTCACCCCGACAGATGAACACTGAAGCTTTCTTT
-	TRBJ2-1	-	TRBV5-1	CASSPNFRAGSYNEQFF	TGCGCCAGCAGCCCGAATTTTAGAGCGGGCTCCTACAATGAGCAGTTCTTC
-	TRBJ2-5	-	TRBV6-2/TRBV6-3	CASSYVAEGKTQYF	TGTGCCAGCAGTTACGTAGCGGAAGGGAAGACCCAGTACTTC
TRBD2	TRBJ2-1	-	TRBV3-1/TRBV3-2	CASSQDASGEQFF	TGTGCCAGCAGCCAAGATGCTAGCGGTGAGCAGTTCTTC
TRBD1	TRBJ1-2	-	TRBV11-2	CASSGRDRNYGYTF	TGTGCCAGCAGCGGCCGGGACAGGAACTATGGCTACACCTTC